This entry features one T cell receptor (beta chain) sequence. What antigen it recognizes has not been identified. Base qualities are not at hand, and no much larger clone is one base apart. The germline V gene gives CDR1 as SGHRS and CDR2 as YFSETQ. The CDR3 runs 13 residues from the cysteine to the phenylalanine. Of all the DNA, just the CDR3 is kept, 39 bases in frame from base 1. This sample is drawn from a study of cytomegalovirus exposure and HLA in healthy donors (dated by TCRdb to 2017 to 2019). For the wider study: In an earlier analysis of 550 to 750 of the donors, roughly 300 Gb of sequence data and 90 million to 130 million unique TCR beta sequences from 150 million to 200 million T cells were reported. Roughly 300 gigabases of sequencing data and approximately 91 million unique TCR sequences made up an early release that covered 500 to 650 HLA-typed donors. Of the roughly 400 genotyped donors, approximately 80% fell in the genetic ancestry cluster associated with self-reported Caucasian donors. The study was designed to test whether signatures of past pathogen exposure could be identified by cataloging public T cell receptors. Using immunosequencing, the study profiled T cell repertoires from about 650 subjects and related those repertoires to cytomegalovirus serostatus. A separate validation cohort of roughly 130 different subjects was used in addition to the roughly 720-subject first cohort. High-throughput TCR immunosequencing, statistical association of individual TCRs with disease status, and machine learning were combined to predict cytomegalovirus infection status. A later analysis re-examined previously published TCR beta repertoires from 500 to 700 donors and added high-resolution HLA genotyping to investigate patterns of TCR occurrence. In the later analysis, no new phenotypic data were used to find candidate immune exposures; instead, reliance was placed on TCR beta sequences and their occurrence across donors. An earlier analysis of 500 to 650 of the donors applied high-throughput TCR beta sequencing to assess whether each TCR beta V gene segment acted as functional or pseudogenic. Donor age, sex, ethnicity and CMV serostatus were compiled together with the repertoire data. A later genetic analysis used genome-wide SNP genotypes for about 60% of the roughly 670 donors, treating that subset as a discovery cohort. Every repertoire in the discovery cohort had been generated on one and the same sequencing platform. HLA typing included class I and class II loci at four-digit resolution. Typing coverage differed by locus: A, B, C, DRB1 and DQB1 were typed in roughly 620-640 donors, DQA1 in approximately 520, DPA1 in some 570, and DPB1 in 450 to 480. Four to six DR-DQ haplotypes were handled as single units for association and clustering, since linkage in the cohort was strong. Across around 400 genotyped donors of the cohort, an average of approximately 200,000 unique TCR beta nucleotide sequences per donor were sequenced, and roughly a sixth of those sequences were non-productive.

Libraries were built with the immunoSEQ multiplex PCR assay. For the multiplex PCR, a mixture combining 60 forward primers for TCR Vbeta segments and 13 reverse primers for TCR Jbeta segments was used. The CDR3 region of rearranged TCR beta genes was amplified from genomic DNA by a multiplex PCR assay. The Illumina HiSeq System was used to sequence the amplified TCR beta libraries as 87-base-pair reads. The study's processing was this. Across the roughly 700 repertoires, a later analysis counted 78 million or so unique TCR beta chains, about 10 million of which were shared by at least two donors. To remove PCR and sequencing errors, raw reads were error-corrected and collapsed into unique sequences using a nearest-neighbor algorithm that merged closely related sequences. CDR3 sequences were aligned to IMGT reference sequences to assign V, D and J gene segments. For a sequence to be retained, at least a six-nucleotide match to both a V gene segment and a J gene segment was required. Rearrangements were called productive when the CDR3 lacked stop codons and stayed in frame with V and J; all others were non-productive. Following IMGT convention, CDR3 was defined as the stretch from the second conserved V-encoded cysteine up to the conserved J-encoded phenylalanine. The earlier analysis of around 640 of the donors excluded sequences that lacked an unambiguous match to a single V gene segment. An earlier analysis of several hundred of the donors classified V segments as functional when productive rearrangements were above 56.7% and as segregating when the standard deviation between donors was above 5%. A statistical classification framework was built for diagnosing cytomegalovirus status from the catalog of TCR beta chain sequences. In a later analysis, TCR nucleotide sequences were compared against IMGT/GENE-DB human TR gene sequences so that V and J genes could be assigned. The TCRdist pipeline was used in a later analysis to assign CDR3 sequences and most-parsimonious VDJ recombination scenarios. In a later analysis, each TCR beta chain was defined by its CDR3 amino acid sequence together with its V-gene family, and reads without a unique V-gene family were excluded. To address suspected cross-contamination and a sequencing artifact, a later analysis removed approximately 590 highly shared, low-generation-probability nucleotide sequences. For each public chain, a later analysis derived a clonal expansion index from normalized ranks of inferred template counts within each repertoire. A later analysis computed generation probabilities with a VDJ recombination model fitted to out-of-frame rearrangements, and checked the results against IGoR. Hypergeometric tests were used in a later analysis to score TCR-TCR, TCR-HLA and TCR-CMV co-occurrence, with a repertoire-size bias correction applied to the TCR pairs. In a later analysis, false discovery rates were estimated by permuting HLA or CMV assignments 20 times. In a later analysis, co-occurring TCRs were grouped using DBSCAN, with TCRdist sequence similarity added in when clustering inside HLA-allele-positive subsets. For co-occurrence clustering, repertoires with fewer than 30,000 or more than 120,000 public chains were excluded, along with four or five repertoires with anomalous nucleotide sharing. TCRdb retrieved this table from immuneACCESS and kept in-frame rearrangements only. Not all clones are present; in checked studies, unresolved V genes account for under half, and no reason is known for the remainder. The D gene and trimming were derived from the DNA, and the V and J assignments and clone size from that table. The sample table lists approximately 110,000 clones, approximately 70% of them with a count of one. The ten largest make up roughly 0.92% of the sample.

The cohort consisted of fewer than 700 healthy bone marrow donors. At the time of sampling, every cohort member was nominally healthy, though immune exposures that went unrecorded were likely present. The donor tested CMV seronegative and was one of the 352 seronegative cohort members. A peripheral blood sample was provided by each donor, and peripheral blood mononuclear cells were used for TCR beta sequencing. The Qiagen DNeasy Blood Extraction Kit was used to extract genomic DNA from the blood cell samples. General findings and caveats noted by the study authors: In a later analysis, HLA-associated TCR beta chains were found to be more clonally expanded and to have lower generation probabilities than equally common non-associated chains. A few of the identified cytomegalovirus-associated TCR beta chains were confirmed in vitro to be specific for cytomegalovirus antigens. An association between a missense DCLRE1C variant and V-gene and J-gene trimming of TCR beta chains was found in a later genetic analysis and replicated in an independent cohort. Because the 87-base-pair reads could not distinguish some IMGT-functional V segments, including TRBV6-2 and TRBV6-3, those segments were excluded. The study gave a list of 150 to 200 TCR beta chains associated with cytomegalovirus. In a later analysis, more than 15,000 TCR beta sequences were associated with specific HLA alleles at a false discovery rate of 0.05. When HLA alleles, especially DR and DQ, strongly co-occurred, TCR associations were difficult to assign to individual alleles. Only TCR beta chains were sequenced in this cohort, and the absence of alpha or paired-chain data limited detectable features. According to a later analysis, most CMV-associated TCR beta chains appeared to be HLA-restricted, and the HLA associations seemed to be driven largely by CMV exposure. In a later analysis, several top co-occurrence clusters were reported to appear linked to parvovirus B19, influenza, CMV and Epstein-Barr virus. Immune exposure information for the cohort was limited to CMV serostatus. According to a later genetic analysis, donors in an Asian-associated ancestry cluster had fewer N-insertions in productive TCRs than the approximately 710-donor mean. HLA typing was unavailable for some donors at each locus, so association tests used only the typed subset. An earlier analysis of 587 of the donors showed that most TCR beta V segments appeared in productive rearrangements either about 87% or about 30% of the time, which broadly matched IMGT annotations. While some public TCRs were present in many individuals, most TCR sequences turned up only very rarely across donors. The authors suggested that the approach could potentially be generalized to other disease states and immunological phenotypes. Approximately 18 rarely observed V segments, including chromosome 9 orphons, were excluded from the earlier analysis of some 590 of the donors because counts were too low. Correlated functional status among segregating V segments might be attributable to linkage disequilibrium, but an unknown experimental factor could not be ruled out. A further reported finding was that TCR beta sequences accurately predicted the HLA-A and HLA-B alleles for most subjects in the first cohort. The sequencing pipeline was judged likely to have produced a cluster of highly shared sequence variants as a technical artifact. Cytomegalovirus status was reported to be diagnosed by the classifier with high specificity and sensitivity in both the original and validation cohorts. The presence/absence analyses assumed that sequencing depth was roughly uniform across donors, and that assumption may not be true. According to a later analysis, TCR association rates differed among HLA loci, with DRB1 alleles showing the most associated TCRs and HLA-C alleles showing the fewest.

Sequencing was carried out using PBMCs. The rearranged segments are TRBV5-1 and TRBJ2-5; perhaps TRBD1 is the D gene, with 5 bases matching. Matching the DNA end better, TRBJ2-7 makes the J call doubtful. This sequence was found in a woman aged 25 to 39 in good health and CMV-seronegative. The CDR3 amino acid sequence is: CASKERAGYEQYF. Here is the DNA: TGCGCCAGCAAAGAGAGAGCAGGGTACGAGCAGTACTTC.